Each of the 8 T cell receptor beta chains below was sequenced from the same sample in a study of OX40 agonist ivuxolimab in advanced cancers. The library was produced with the immunoSEQ multiplex PCR assay. The clones in this table, taken by TCRdb from immuneACCESS, are in-frame only. Not every clone is retained; where verified, under half of the shortfall comes from an unresolved V gene, and the cause of the rest is unknown. A total of approximately 75,000 clones appear in this sample, around 82% of them only once. About 5.4% of the sample comes from the top ten. This material consisted of CD4+ or CD8+ T cells sorted from blood, taken in a trial of the OX40 agonist ivuxolimab. These receptors were taken from an adult with an advanced solid tumor such as melanoma, head and neck, liver or kidney cancer.

The chain uses TRBV9 and TRBJ1-1; 7 bases are shared with TRBD1. The CDR3 is made up of 13 amino acids. The germline V gene encodes CDR1 SGDLS and CDR2 YYNGEE. V shed 4 bases, J shed 0 bases, and the junction held 0 bases outside the gene matches. Written as DNA, the CDR3 is TGTGCCAGCAGCAGGGGGCTGAACACTGAAGCTTTCTTT. This encodes CASSRGLNTEAFF.

The V call is TRBV6-1, the J call TRBJ1-1; 9 bases agree with TRBD1. The V and J ends lost 2 bases and 6 bases, in that order; junction bases with no gene match: 7. The CDR3 is made up of 15 amino acids. The germline V gene has CDR1 MNHNS and CDR2 SASEGT. As DNA, the CDR3 is TGTGCCAGCAGTGAACCCGGGACAGGGATCCCTGAAGCTTTCTTT. The encoded protein is CASSEPGTGIPEAFF.

Note on this clone: This CDR3 is also generated by other DNA sequences in the sample. The V gene is TRBV27, the J gene TRBJ2-7, with D perhaps matching TRBD2 (5 bases). Germline V gives CDR1 MNHEY, CDR2 SMNVEV (reference sequence). The CDR3 extends over 15 amino acids. Trimming took off 5 bases at V and 1 base at J, with 15 bases between the two ends. CDR3 coding DNA: TGTGCCAGCAGTCGGCGAGGGCTTCATTCCTACGAGCAGTACTTC. This gives the protein CASSRRGLHSYEQYF.

The V and J genes are TRBV19 and TRBJ1-1, with a weak D call TRBD1 (6 bases). CDR1 and CDR2 (germline): LNHDA, SQIVND (reference sequence). V was trimmed by 6 bases and J by 6 bases, leaving 14 bases between them. CDR3 length: 13 residues. In DNA, the CDR3 is TGTGCCAGTAGGCCACAGGGTTCGTCTGAAGCTTTCTTT. It codes for CASRPQGSSEAFF. Together with reference TRBV19 and TRBJ1-1, the CDR3 gives the full variable domain: DGGITQSPKYLFRKEGQNVTLSCEQNLNHDAMYWYRQDPGQGLRLIYYSQIVNDFQKGDIAEGYSVSREKKESFPLTVTSAQKNPTAFYLCASRPQGSSEAFFGQGTRLTVV.

This clone was observed a few times. The chain joins TRBV7-9 to TRBJ1-5; tentative D call: TRBD1 (5 bases). Trimming took 5 bases from V and 3 from J, leaving 8 bases between them. This CDR3 comprises 13 residues. Germline V gene lookup returns CDR1 SEHNR and CDR2 FQNEAQ (reference sequence). CDR3 nucleotides: TGTGCCAGCAGCCTGACAGTCAATCAGCCCCAGCATTTT. Protein product: CASSLTVNQPQHF.

The chain links TRBV6-6 to TRBJ1-5; D gene unclear. There are 14 residues in the CDR3. CDR1 and CDR2 (germline): MNHNY, SVGAGI (reference sequence). V was cut by 6 bases and J by 7 bases, with 16 bases left in between. For the CDR3, the DNA is TGTGCCAGCAGATCCGAATGGCGGGGACAGCCCCAGCATTTT. It codes for CASRSEWRGQPQHF.

This chain connects TRBV19 to TRBJ2-1, with 8 bases that match TRBD2. Germline V gene data show CDR1 as LNHDA and CDR2 as SQIVND (reference sequence). The J segment lost 6 bases and the V segment lost 3 bases, leaving 16 bases of the junction unmatched. The CDR3 covers 18 residues. CDR3 region: CASSMSRLSGSFLNEQFF. CDR3 nucleotide sequence: TGTGCCAGTAGTATGTCTCGCTTAAGCGGGAGCTTCCTCAATGAGCAGTTCTTC.

This clone was seen once. The chain carries TRBV9 and TRBJ2-1, with 8 bases fitting TRBD2. V was pared by 4 bases and J by 7 bases, with 13 bases of the junction left unmatched. Germline assignment: CDR1 SGDLS and CDR2 YYNGEE. The CDR3 has 16 residues. CDR3 residues: CASSLQPGGHSNEQFF. The CDR3 DNA reads TGTGCCAGCAGCCTCCAGCCGGGGGGGCACAGTAATGAGCAGTTCTTC. Supplemented by reference TRBV9 and TRBJ2-1, the full variable domain reads DSGVTQTPKHLITATGQRVTLRCSPRSGDLSVYWYQQSLDQGLQFLIQYYNGEERAKGNILERFSAQQFPDLHSELNLSSLELGDSALYFCASSLQPGGHSNEQFFGPGTRLTVL.